The present entry profiles one TCR beta chain with its context. The antigen is not known. This sample's RNA came from whole unsorted tissue. Donors were chemotherapy-naive, newly diagnosed lung cancer surgical patients in China, August–late 2014. TCRbeta libraries were built with three rounds of nested PCR, modified from ARM-PCR. Using its own MiXCR run on the multiplex PCR reads, TCRdb lists one record per CDR3 protein. The sample yields about 200,000 distinct CDR3 sequences, 60% to 75% seen once. Germline V gene lookup returns CDR1 SGHRS and CDR2 YFSETQ. Deletions cut 4 bases from V and 0 bases from J, with 10 bases between. The CDR3 is 15 amino acids. The data stem from a study of tumor and adjacent non-tumor tissue in lung cancer. The wider study: Each sample yielded around 4 million productive TCRbeta reads on average.

Whole-study findings and limits: Tumor repertoires had a smaller top 100 clone share than normal lung.

This chain connects TRBV5-1 to TRBJ2-2; D is unclear. The sequenced material came from lung tumor tissue. The TCR sequence derives from a man aged 60-69 years with non-small cell lung cancer. The CDR3 loop reads CASSPVTTNTGELFF. For the CDR3, the DNA is TGCGCCAGCAGCCCGGTGACAACGAACACCGGGGAGCTGTTTTTT.